This passage covers 29 T cell receptor beta chains from one sample sequenced in a study of T cells in Graves' hyperthyroidism and ophthalmopathy. Researchers took RNA transcripts and amplified the TCR beta CDR3 regions from them. RT-PCR in the first round (using the HTBI primer set) targeted the TCR CDR3. TCRdb processed the multiplex PCR reads anew with MiXCR; each CDR3 protein has one entry. The sample carries 400,000 to 500,000 distinct CDR3 sequences, 12% to 15% recorded once. The sequenced sample consisted of blood. The receptor source for this set is a woman aged 18-29 years with Graves' hyperthyroidism.

This clonotype was recorded many times. CDR3: CASSRDGGFSRGTEAFF. The CDR3 DNA reads TGTGCCAGCAGCCGCGACGGGGGATTTTCTCGGGGCACTGAAGCTTTCTTT. The V call is TRBV6-1, the J call TRBJ1-1; a possible D gene is TRBD1 (5 bases). Germline-derived CDR1 and CDR2 are MNHNS and SASEGT. Trimming stripped 6 bases from V and 4 bases from J, with 24 bases between. The CDR3 runs 17 residues.

This clonotype has more than one count but fewer than ten. V usage is TRBV6-1 and J usage is TRBJ2-7; no firm D call. The V gene lost 1 base and the J gene lost 2 bases, with 9 bases spanning the gap. The germline V gene encodes CDR1 MNHNS and CDR2 SASEGT. The CDR3 is 14 amino acids. The CDR3 DNA reads TGTGCCAGCAGTGAAGTTGGGGATACCTACGAGCAGTACTTC. It codes for CASSEVGDTYEQYF.

This clonotype was seen a few times. This sequence joins TRBV6-1 and TRBJ2-3; 11 bases match TRBD2. The CDR3 covers 15 residues. Germline V gives CDR1 MNHNS, CDR2 SASEGT. Losses at the gene ends were 6 bases for V and 6 bases for J; bases not matched to a gene: 8. The CDR3 DNA sequence: TGTGCCAGCAGACCCACTAGCGGGAGCTATGATACGCAGTATTTT. It translates to CASRPTSGSYDTQYF.

This clonotype was counted a few times. The chain uses TRBV4-1 and TRBJ1-2; 7 bases align to TRBD1. CDR1 is MGHRA, CDR2 YSYEKL, per germline. V trimming: 2 bases; J trimming: 4 bases; junction bases outside the gene matches: 1. The CDR3 length is 13 residues. The CDR3 DNA sequence: TGCGCCAGCAGCCAATCAGGGGGCTATGGCTACACCTTC. This translates into CASSQSGGYGYTF.

This clonotype showed up just a few times. This chain links TRBV5-1 with TRBJ2-5; TRBD1 aligns across 9 bases. Germline V CDR1 and CDR2: SGHRS, YFSETQ. This CDR3 contains 15 residues. With V trimmed by 0 bases and J by 1 base, 1 base remained unmatched. The CDR3, as DNA: TGCGCCAGCAGCTTGGGGACAGGGGTCCAAGAGACCCAGTACTTC. Its translation is CASSLGTGVQETQYF.

At least ten counts were recorded for this clonotype. The gene calls are TRBV2 and TRBJ2-2; 14 bases align to TRBD2. V lost 2 bases to trimming and J lost 4 bases; unmatched junction nucleotides: 9. The CDR3 sequence is 19 residues long. Germline lookup yields CDR1 SNHLY and CDR2 FYNNEI. The CDR3 DNA is TGTGCCAGCAGTGAATGGGGGACTAGCGGGAGTTCGGGCACCGGGGAGCTGTTTTTT. It translates to CASSEWGTSGSSGTGELFF.

The chain joins TRBV5-1 to TRBJ1-1, with D unclear. The CDR3 extends over 12 amino acids. V lost 0 bases, J lost 8 bases, and 8 bases lay in between. Per germline, CDR1 SGHRS and CDR2 YFSETQ. The CDR3: CASSLGHSEAFF. Written as DNA, the CDR3 is TGCGCCAGCAGCTTGGGCCACTCGGAAGCTTTCTTT.

This clonotype was counted many times. The rearrangement links TRBV6-6 to TRBJ2-5; a weak D match, TRBD2 (6 bases). Trimming pared 0 bases from V and 2 bases from J, leaving 10 bases between. The CDR3 totals 15 residues. The V gene's germline CDR1 is MNHNY and CDR2 SVGAGI (reference sequence). This CDR3 reads CASSYSSGGQETQYF. In nucleotides, the CDR3 is TGTGCCAGCAGTTACTCGTCTGGGGGGCAAGAGACCCAGTACTTC.

A remark on this clonotype: One base away lies a much larger clone, so this may be a sequencing read error. The V gene is TRBV20-1, the J gene TRBJ2-3, with D perhaps being TRBD1 or TRBD2 (5 bases each). Germline V gene lookup returns CDR1 DFQATT and CDR2 SNEGSKA (reference sequence). Trimming took off 6 bases at V and 4 bases at J, with 14 bases between the two ends. The CDR3 totals 13 residues. The CDR3 spells CSAGTRVADTQYF. In DNA form, the CDR3 reads TGCAGTGCAGGGACCCGCGTCGCAGATACGCAGTATTTT.

This clonotype was recorded many times. The chain combines TRBV30 with TRBJ1-1; D unclear. Between the trimmed V and J ends, which lost 5 bases and 10 bases, there was a span of 11 bases. The CDR3 is 10 amino acids. Germline V gene lookup returns CDR1 GTSNPN and CDR2 SVGIG (reference sequence). CDR3: CAWYRVSAFF. The CDR3 nucleotides read TGTGCCTGGTACCGGGTGTCAGCTTTCTTT.

V gene TRBV12-3 or TRBV12-4 combines with J gene TRBJ1-3; maybe TRBD1 (5 bases). The V gene lost 2 bases and the J gene lost 4 bases, with 12 bases spanning the gap. CDR3 length equals 15 residues. CDR3 bases: TGTGCCAGCAGTTTATGGGGGGTCTCCGGAAACACCATATATTTT. This sequence encodes CASSLWGVSGNTIYF.

This clonotype was counted ten times or more. CDR3: CASWEAAGYEQYF. The CDR3 DNA reads as TGTGCCAGCTGGGAGGCAGCTGGCTACGAGCAGTACTTC. The rearrangement uses TRBV6-1 and TRBJ2-7; D is possibly TRBD2 (6 bases). Germline CDR1 is MNHNS and CDR2 is SASEGT. V dropped 8 bases and J dropped 3 bases, with 14 bases sitting between them. CDR3 size: 13 residues.

This clonotype was recorded many times. The CDR3 nucleotides are TGTGCCTGGAGTGTTTCAAGTTACAATCAGCCCCAGCATTTT. Translating gives CAWSVSSYNQPQHF. V and J are TRBV30 and TRBJ1-5; no firm D call. Germline CDR1 reads GTSNPN; CDR2 reads SVGIG (reference sequence). This CDR3 contains 14 residues. V was trimmed by 0 bases and J by 3 bases, leaving 9 bases between them.

The genes are TRBV2 and TRBJ2-3; 10 bases match TRBD2. CDR1 and CDR2 (germline): SNHLY, FYNNEI. This CDR3 has 14 amino acids. V was pared by 11 bases and J by 8 bases, with 13 bases of the junction left unmatched. CDR3 coding DNA: TGTGCCGCCCAGCGGGAGGGACATACGGTTACGCAGTATTTT. Protein product: CAAQREGHTVTQYF.

This clonotype was detected ten times or more. The chain joins TRBV6-2 or TRBV6-3 to TRBJ2-7; the D gene is possibly TRBD2 (5 bases). This CDR3 contains 14 residues. CDR1 and CDR2 from the germline V gene are MNHEY and SVGEGT. V shed 6 bases and J shed 0 bases, with 12 bases lying between them. This chain's CDR3 is CASSRSGTSYEQYF. In DNA, the CDR3 is TGTGCCAGCAGCCGCAGCGGAACCTCCTACGAGCAGTACTTC.

This clonotype appeared many times. CDR3 residues: CAWSTGRIQPQHF. In nucleotides, the CDR3 is TGTGCCTGGAGTACCGGAAGAATACAGCCCCAGCATTTT. This chain joins TRBV30 and TRBJ1-5; D unclear. Germline V lookup: CDR1 GTSNPN, CDR2 SVGIG (reference sequence). The V end was cut by 2 bases, the J end by 7 bases, with 12 bases between. The length of the CDR3 is 13 residues.

This clonotype was seen ten or more times. The rearrangement uses TRBV27 and TRBJ2-1; 10 bases map to TRBD2. V trimming: 7 bases; J trimming: 5 bases; junction bases outside the gene matches: 5. Germline V CDR1 and CDR2: MNHEY, SMNVEV (reference sequence). There are 14 residues in the CDR3. The CDR3 sequence: CASILTSGNNEQFF. The CDR3 DNA sequence: TGTGCCAGCATCTTAACTAGCGGGAACAATGAGCAGTTCTTC.

At least ten counts were recorded for this clonotype. The V gene is TRBV29-1, the J gene TRBJ1-2; 8 nucleotides match TRBD1. Germline values: CDR1 SQVTM, CDR2 ANQGSEA. CDR3 length: 14 residues. Germline trimming cut 4 bases from V and 0 bases from J; bases unmatched to any gene: 4. CDR3 sequence: CSVVGDRTNYGYTF. The CDR3 coding sequence is TGCAGCGTTGTCGGGGACAGGACTAACTATGGCTACACCTTC.

The chain recombines TRBV6-1 with TRBJ2-7; maybe TRBD1 (6 bases). The CDR3 has 14 amino acids. The germline V and J ends were trimmed by 6 bases and 4 bases, with 16 bases remaining between them. CDR1 is MNHNS and CDR2 is SASEGT in the germline V gene. The CDR3 bases are TGTGCCAGCAGGAAACAGGGCGTCGGTTACGAGCAGTACTTC. As protein: CASRKQGVGYEQYF.

This clonotype has a count of ten or more. V is TRBV2 and J is TRBJ2-7; 10 nucleotides agree with TRBD2. The CDR3 spans 16 residues. J was trimmed by 2 bases and V by 6 bases; bases with no gene match: 10. Germline V gene sequence: CDR1 SNHLY, CDR2 FYNNEI. The CDR3 spells CASREQSGRGPYEQYF. The CDR3 coding sequence is TGTGCCAGCAGAGAGCAGAGCGGGAGGGGACCCTACGAGCAGTACTTC.

The chain has TRBV12-3 or TRBV12-4 and TRBJ2-2; 13 bases fit TRBD2. This CDR3 comprises 16 residues. Unmatched junction bases numbered 8, after V lost 6 bases and J lost 7 bases. The CDR3, as DNA: TGTGCCAGCAGCCCTAGGACTAGCGGGAGCGACGGGGAGCTGTTTTTT. Amino acids: CASSPRTSGSDGELFF.

Comments on this clonotype: A much larger clone differs by one base, so this may be a read error. The chain has TRBV7-2 and TRBJ2-3; D possibly matches TRBD1 or TRBD2 (6 bases each). CDR1 is SGHTA and CDR2 is FQGNSA in the germline V gene. Trimming cost V 1 base and J 7 bases, with 15 bases left between them. The CDR3 length is 15 residues. CDR3 sequence: CTSSLGQGRINTQYF. The CDR3 nucleotides read TGTACCAGCAGCTTAGGGCAGGGGAGGATAAATACGCAGTATTTT.

The rearrangement uses TRBV19 and TRBJ2-4; D possibly corresponds to TRBD2 (5 bases). Trimming pared 6 bases from V and 4 bases from J, leaving 16 bases between. Germline CDR1 LNHDA, CDR2 SQIVND (reference sequence). This CDR3 spans 15 amino acids. CDR3: CASRLDPRTKNIQYF. CDR3 sequence (DNA): TGTGCCAGTAGGCTTGATCCGAGGACTAAAAACATTCAGTACTTC.

This clonotype appeared many times. V usage is TRBV3-1 and J usage is TRBJ2-1; TRBD2 matches 13 bases. J gave up 0 bases and V 3 bases, and 14 bases lay outside the gene matches. Germline V lookup: CDR1 LGHDT, CDR2 YNNKEL (reference sequence). CDR3 length equals 21 residues. CDR3 protein: CASSHRPTGTSGKSSYNEQFF. CDR3 sequence (DNA): TGTGCCAGCAGCCATCGGCCTACCGGGACTAGCGGGAAGAGCTCCTACAATGAGCAGTTCTTC.

This clonotype has at least ten counts. This chain connects TRBV24-1 to TRBJ2-5; D is ambiguous. The V gene lost 1 base and the J gene lost 3 bases, with 8 bases spanning the gap. The CDR3 is made up of 14 amino acids. Germline V gene data show CDR1 as KGHDR and CDR2 as SFDVKD. The chain's CDR3 is CATSDLSREETQYF. In DNA form, the CDR3 reads TGTGCCACCAGTGATTTAAGTCGGGAAGAGACCCAGTACTTC.

This chain joins TRBV5-1 and TRBJ2-2, with 13 bases that match TRBD2. CDR3 size: 18 residues. Looked up from germline, CDR1 is SGHRS and CDR2 is YFSETQ. V shed 3 bases, J shed 4 bases, and the junction held 9 bases outside the gene matches. The CDR3 reads CASSSSTSGRRVTGELFF. The DNA for the CDR3 is TGCGCCAGCAGCTCATCGACTAGCGGGAGGCGGGTCACCGGGGAGCTGTTTTTT.

Regarding this clonotype: This may come from a read error, since a much larger clone is one base off. J is TRBJ2-1 and V is TRBV3-1; D remains ambiguous. The CDR3 totals 14 residues. The ends were cut back, 5 bases at V and 6 bases at J, with 14 bases in the middle. The V gene's germline CDR1 is LGHDT and CDR2 YNNKEL (reference sequence). The CDR3 spells CASSFSSGSNEQFF. The CDR3 coding sequence is TGTGCCAGCAGCTTCTCCTCAGGAAGCAATGAGCAGTTCTTC.

This clonotype was recorded many times. The V and J genes are TRBV10-3 and TRBJ2-3; 8 bases map to TRBD1. CDR3 length: 15 residues. Germline-derived CDR1 and CDR2 are ENHRY and SYGVKD. V was pared by 6 bases and J by 0 bases, with 5 bases of the junction left unmatched. The CDR3 loop reads CAIRDRVKSTDTQYF. The CDR3 nucleotides are TGTGCCATCAGGGACAGGGTAAAAAGCACAGATACGCAGTATTTT.

This chain uses TRBV14 with TRBJ2-1; 12 bases are a match to TRBD1. From germline, CDR1 is SGHDN and CDR2 FVKESK. This CDR3 is built from 16 residues. The J segment lost 12 bases and the V segment lost 2 bases, leaving 11 bases of the junction unmatched. The CDR3 nucleotides read TGTGCCAGCAGCCAAACTCTGGGGACAGGGGGCGTGAGGCAGTTCTTC. Its translation is CASSQTLGTGGVRQFF.